Listed here are 4 T cell receptor beta chains from one sample, sequenced in a study of vaccination effects on CD4 cells after COVID-19. The antigens for these receptors are not known. Culturing for about 10 days preceded CD4+ T cell isolation. Some clones are missing from TCRdb's copy, which holds only in-frame ones; the method was immunoSEQ multiplex PCR. The sample has under 50,000 clones, approximately 70% seen once; the top ten hold approximately 5%. Here the sequenced sample was CD4+ T cells from PBMCs cultured without peptide, taken before COVID-19 vaccination. The receptors were sampled from a human donor who received a COVID-19 vaccine.

V gene TRBV19 combines with J gene TRBJ1-2, with D maybe TRBD1 (6 bases). Looked up from germline, CDR1 is LNHDA and CDR2 is SQIVND (reference sequence). V lost 5 bases, J lost 8 bases, and 21 bases lay in between. CDR3 size: 15 residues. The CDR3 nucleotides are TGTGCCAGTAGTGGACGCGGGGGGGCTCCAAGAGGCTACACCTTC. Its translation: CASSGRGGAPRGYTF. Combining the CDR3 with reference TRBV19 and TRBJ1-2 gives the whole variable domain DGGITQSPKYLFRKEGQNVTLSCEQNLNHDAMYWYRQDPGQGLRLIYYSQIVNDFQKGDIAEGYSVSREKKESFPLTVTSAQKNPTAFYLCASSGRGGAPRGYTFGSGTRLTVV.

In this sample, this clone turned up a few times. The CDR3 spells CASSLDSGYTF. The CDR3, as DNA: TGTGCCAGCAGCCTCGACTCTGGCTACACCTTC. The J gene is TRBJ1-2, the V gene TRBV7-9; no definite D call. Germline V gives CDR1 SEHNR, CDR2 FQNEAQ (reference sequence). The CDR3 spans 11 residues. Trimming cost V 5 bases and J 7 bases, with 8 bases left between them.

This clone was observed a few times. The chain couples TRBV3-1 (or the pseudogene TRBV3-2) to TRBJ1-1, with D unresolved. Germline V gives CDR1 LGHDT, CDR2 YNNKEL (reference sequence). V gave up 1 base and J gave up 1 base, with 4 bases separating them. The CDR3 spans 13 residues. This CDR3 reads CASSQVGNTEAFF. The CDR3 bases are TGTGCCAGCAGCCAAGTGGGGAACACTGAAGCTTTCTTT.

This rearrangement joins TRBV30 to TRBJ1-2, with D perhaps matching TRBD1 (6 bases). This CDR3 contains 13 residues. Trimming took off 0 bases at V and 4 bases at J, with 9 bases between the two ends. Germline assignment: CDR1 GTSNPN and CDR2 SVGIG (reference sequence). The chain's CDR3 is CAWSVKGGYGYTF. Written as DNA, the CDR3 is TGTGCCTGGAGTGTAAAGGGGGGCTATGGCTACACCTTC. The variable domain in full, completed from reference TRBV30 and TRBJ1-2, reads SQTIHQWPATLVQPVGSPLSLECTVEGTSNPNLYWYRQAAGRGLQLLFYSVGIGQISSEVPQNLSASRPQDRQFILSSKKLLLSDSGFYLCAWSVKGGYGYTFGSGTRLTVV.